The clone carrying this TCR beta chain came up a few times. Its specificity is not known. This sample was taken from a study of breast tumors, draining lymph nodes, adjacent tissues. Study conclusions and caveats: The data were judged consistent with most tumor T cells coming from lymph node and expanding in tumor. Tumor and nontumor repertoires were significantly more similar in luminal-like than in basal-like breast cancer. Tumor TCR diversity was below lymph nodes but above nontumor tissue.

TCRdb used MiXCR to reprocess the multiplex PCR reads, holding one entry per CDR3 protein. This sample yields about 300,000 distinct CDR3 sequences, of which 30% to 35% are seen a single time; more than 0.95% belongs to the top ten. Deletions cut 1 base from V and 2 bases from J, with 9 bases between. Germline V gene data show CDR1 as LGHDT and CDR2 as YNNKEL (reference sequence). CDR3 length: 14 residues. Samples came from axillary lymph nodes draining the breast cancer. The sequence derives from a female donor with breast cancer. Some clones in this sample may be carry-over from other donors' samples. The sample was axillary lymph node tissue. The chain carries TRBV3-1 and TRBJ2-7, with D hard to call. The CDR3 coding sequence is TGTGCCAGCAGCCAAGGATACGCGGCCTACGAGCAGTACTTC. Translation gives CASSQGYAAYEQYF.